A single sample gave rise to the 7 T cell receptor beta chains below, sequenced in a study of beta chain features in type 1 diabetes. The antigens of these receptors remain unknown. The study, taken as a whole, reports: Shorter TCRB CDR3s, moderately but significantly so, marked every one of the four CD4+ subsets in Type 1 diabetes patients.

Investigators reverse transcribed all isolated RNA, so they sequenced expressed TCRB transcripts. TCRdb's table, derived via immunoSEQ multiplex PCR, lists solely in-frame clones and lacks some. Of about 230,000 clones detected, roughly 17% appear once; the ten largest clones hold 0.08% to 0.095%. The sequenced material came from naive CD4+ T cells from blood. The receptors were sampled from a man younger than 45 with type 1 diabetes.

In its sample, this clone was seen a few times. The V and J genes are TRBV27 and TRBJ1-5, with 10 bases lining up with TRBD1. There are 14 residues in the CDR3. Per germline, CDR1 MNHEY and CDR2 SMNVEV (reference sequence). V lost 8 bases to trimming and J lost 7 bases; unmatched junction nucleotides: 8. CDR3 sequence (DNA): TGTGCCAGCGCCCCCTTGGGACAGGGGCAGCCCCAGCATTTT. Residues: CASAPLGQGQPQHF.

This clone was found a few times. The V and J genes are TRBV14 and TRBJ2-3, with TRBD2 matching 7 bases. With V trimmed by 0 bases and J by 1 base, 4 bases remained unmatched. Germline V gene lookup returns CDR1 SGHDN and CDR2 FVKESK. The CDR3 has 16 amino acids. CDR3 region: CASSQDYGRRTDTQYF. CDR3 sequence (DNA): TGTGCCAGCAGCCAAGATTACGGGAGGCGCACAGATACGCAGTATTTT.

The chain joins TRBV29-1 to TRBJ2-1; D possibly corresponds to TRBD2 (6 bases). The germline gives CDR1 SQVTM, CDR2 ANQGSEA. The V and J ends lost 6 bases and 0 bases respectively, with 15 bases between them. The CDR3 is 15 residues long. The CDR3 sequence: CSVAGLPGSYNEQFF. CDR3 in DNA: TGCAGCGTCGCGGGACTTCCTGGCTCCTACAATGAGCAGTTCTTC.

This clone showed up just a few times. V is TRBV6-5 and J is TRBJ2-3, with 8 bases lining up with TRBD2. This CDR3 region has 16 residues. Germline values: CDR1 MNHEY, CDR2 SVGAGI. V dropped 0 bases and J dropped 4; count of bases not matched to a gene: 6. This chain's CDR3 is CASSYSRTSPPDTQYF. Written as DNA, the CDR3 is TGTGCCAGCAGTTACTCTAGGACTAGCCCGCCAGATACGCAGTATTTT.

The V and J genes are TRBV7-2 and TRBJ2-2; the D gene is possibly TRBD1 (5 bases). Germline loops: CDR1 SGHTA, CDR2 FQGNSA. V gave up 3 bases and J gave up 7 bases, with 12 bases separating them. The CDR3 length is 14 residues. CDR3 in amino acids: CASSFRRGSGELFF. The CDR3 nucleotides are TGTGCCAGCAGCTTTAGAAGGGGAAGCGGGGAGCTGTTTTTT. The full variable domain, with the rest looked up from reference TRBV7-2 and TRBJ2-2, is GAGVSQSPSNKVTEKGKDVELRCDPISGHTALYWYRQSLGQGLEFLIYFQGNSAPDKSGLPSDRFSAERTGGSVSTLTIQRTQQEDSAVYLCASSFRRGSGELFFGEGSRLTVL.

The rearrangement links TRBV9 to TRBJ2-7, with D maybe TRBD1 (6 bases). Germline V CDR1 and CDR2: SGDLS, YYNGEE. The V gene lost 4 bases and the J gene lost 4 bases, with 15 bases spanning the gap. CDR3 length: 14 amino acids. CDR3 in amino acids: CASSPRQDWYEQYF. The CDR3 coding sequence is TGTGCCAGCAGCCCGAGACAGGATTGGTACGAGCAGTACTTC.

The table lists this clone with a few counts. The chain uses TRBV5-1 and TRBJ2-1, with TRBD2 matching 10 bases. The germline CDR1 and CDR2 sequences are SGHRS and YFSETQ. With 4 bases clipped from V and 7 bases from J, the junction kept 8 bases outside the gene matches. The CDR3 has 15 residues. The CDR3 sequence is CASSIASGSLNEQFF. The CDR3 coding sequence is TGCGCCAGCAGCATTGCTAGCGGGAGTCTAAATGAGCAGTTCTTC.